One sample yielded the 24 T cell receptor beta chains listed below, sequenced in a study of shared clonotypes between healthy human individuals. Data came from immunoSEQ multiplex PCR; TCRdb stores just in-frame clones and leaves some out. The sample consists of roughly 320,000 clones, around nine tenths of them appearing once. Material: memory CD8+ T cells sorted from blood. As to subset: CD45RO+ cells pooled with CCR7-negative TemRA cells. These receptors were obtained from a man between 18 and 35 years old in good health.

The V call is TRBV6-1, the J call TRBJ2-7; no reliable D call. The V gene lost 6 bases and the J gene lost 4 bases, with 16 bases spanning the gap. Germline V gene lookup returns CDR1 MNHNS and CDR2 SASEGT. The CDR3 extends over 14 amino acids. The CDR3 is CASSGHRQTYEQYF. Here the CDR3 DNA reads TGTGCCAGCAGCGGGCATCGGCAAACGTACGAGCAGTACTTC.

The J gene is TRBJ2-4, the V gene TRBV13; the D is unclear. CDR1 PRHDT and CDR2 FYEKMQ come from the germline V gene (reference sequence). The CDR3 is made up of 13 amino acids. V was trimmed by 0 bases and J by 3 bases, leaving 3 bases between them. The CDR3 bases are TGTGCCAGCAGCTTAGGTGGCAAAAACATTCAGTACTTC. Amino acid sequence: CASSLGGKNIQYF.

The chain couples TRBV6-4 to TRBJ2-5, with 10 bases fitting TRBD1. V dropped 2 bases and J dropped 4; count of bases not matched to a gene: 4. Germline V gives CDR1 MRHNA, CDR2 SNTAGT. The CDR3 covers 15 residues. CDR3 loop: CASSDTGQGRETQYF. Here the CDR3 DNA reads TGTGCCAGCAGTGACACGGGACAGGGGCGAGAGACCCAGTACTTC.

This chain joins TRBV27 and TRBJ2-7; D uncertain. CDR1 MNHEY and CDR2 SMNVEV come from the germline V gene (reference sequence). Trimming removed 3 bases at V and 2 bases at J, with 8 bases between. The CDR3 is made up of 13 amino acids. CDR3 coding DNA: TGTGCCAGCAGTTTCTTCGGCGCCTACGAGCAGTACTTC. Translated: CASSFFGAYEQYF.

This rearrangement joins TRBV11-1 to TRBJ2-7; perhaps TRBD1 as D (6 bases). Germline V gene data show CDR1 as SGHAT and CDR2 as FQDESV (reference sequence). V was trimmed by 5 bases and J by 5 bases, leaving 16 bases between them. The CDR3 length is 14 residues. This CDR3 reads CASSIQGPLDEQYF. CDR3 sequence (DNA): TGTGCCAGCAGCATACAGGGACCCCTCGACGAGCAGTACTTC.

This chain uses TRBV6-5 with TRBJ2-7; the match to TRBD2 covers 12 bases. J gave up 5 bases and V 5 bases, and 7 bases lay outside the gene matches. Germline V gene sequence: CDR1 MNHEY, CDR2 SVGAGI. This CDR3 has 15 amino acids. CDR3 amino acids: CASSPLAGGNDEQYF. As DNA, the CDR3 is TGTGCCAGCAGTCCCCTAGCGGGAGGGAACGACGAGCAGTACTTC.

The gene calls are TRBV21-1 and TRBJ2-7; TRBD1 reflects the table's D call only, with no check against the DNA. TRBV21-1 is marked as a pseudogene. The CDR3 extends over 16 amino acids. In DNA form, the CDR3 reads TGTGCCAGCAGCAAAGCACCGACAGGCAGCTCCTACGAGCAGTACTTC. The encoded protein is CASSKAPTGSSYEQYF.

This clone was counted at least ten times. This sequence joins TRBV2 and TRBJ2-7; D is uncertain. V was trimmed by 1 base and J by 2 bases, leaving 6 bases between them. CDR1 and CDR2 from the germline V gene are SNHLY and FYNNEI. The CDR3 sequence is 13 residues long. The CDR3 protein is CASSEGVAYEQYF. The CDR3 DNA reads TGTGCCAGCAGTGAAGGTGTGGCCTACGAGCAGTACTTC.

This sequence joins TRBV4-1 and TRBJ1-6; 8 bases line up with TRBD1. J was trimmed by 13 bases and V by 2 bases; bases with no gene match: 10. CDR3 length equals 15 residues. Germline CDR1 is MGHRA and CDR2 is YSYEKL. CDR3 nucleotides: TGCGCCAGCAGCCAATCGGGGCAGGGGGCTCCCCCCCTCCACTTT. Amino acids: CASSQSGQGAPPLHF.

This clone has more than one count but fewer than ten. The J gene is TRBJ2-7, the V gene TRBV4-1; 9 bases map to TRBD2. The junction had 9 bases not matched to a gene; V was cut back by 3 bases and J by 0 bases. CDR1 and CDR2 from the germline V gene are MGHRA and YSYEKL. The CDR3 is 17 amino acids. The DNA for the CDR3 is TGCGCCAGCAGCCACCCGTCCAGCGGGAGGCCCTCCTACGAGCAGTACTTC. The encoded protein is CASSHPSSGRPSYEQYF.

This sequence joins TRBV5-4 and TRBJ2-7; tentatively, D is TRBD2 (7 bases). V was shortened by 3 bases and J by 2 bases, with 12 bases between the two germline ends. The CDR3 is 14 amino acids. Germline loops: CDR1 SGHNT, CDR2 YYREEE (reference sequence). In DNA, the CDR3 is TGTGCCAGCAGCTGGGGGGGACAAACCTACGAGCAGTACTTC. It codes for CASSWGGQTYEQYF. The whole variable domain, remainder taken from reference TRBV5-4 and TRBJ2-7, is ETGVTQSPTHLIKTRGQQVTLRCSSQSGHNTVSWYQQALGQGPQFIFQYYREEENGRGNFPPRFSGLQFPNYSSELNVNALELDDSALYLCASSWGGQTYEQYFGPGTRLTVT.

The chain combines TRBV7-9 with TRBJ2-1; a possible D gene is TRBD1 (5 bases). The CDR3 length is 14 residues. The V gene's germline CDR1 is SEHNR and CDR2 FQNEAQ (reference sequence). V shed 10 bases and J shed 7 bases, with 20 bases lying between them. The CDR3 sequence is CATSRQGLRNEQFF. CDR3 nucleotides: TGTGCCACATCTCGGCAGGGTCTTAGAAATGAGCAGTTCTTC.

The gene calls are TRBV7-6 and TRBJ2-7; D is perhaps TRBD1 (6 bases). CDR3 length equals 16 residues. CDR1 and CDR2 (germline): SGHVS, FNYEAQ. With 1 base removed from V and 4 bases from J, the gap between germline ends came to 17 bases. CDR3 in amino acids: CASSLDAGEGVYEQYF. DNA for the CDR3: TGTGCCAGCAGCTTAGATGCAGGGGAAGGGGTTTACGAGCAGTACTTC.

V gene TRBV7-2 combines with J gene TRBJ2-7; 8 nucleotides match TRBD1. V lost 5 bases and J lost 2; bases outside the gene matches: 14. CDR1 is SGHTA and CDR2 is FQGNSA in the germline V gene. CDR3 length equals 17 residues. CDR3 amino acids: CASSPGTGAYRAYEQYF. The CDR3 nucleotides are TGTGCCAGCAGCCCAGGGACAGGCGCCTACAGGGCCTACGAGCAGTACTTC.

V gene TRBV6-1 combines with J gene TRBJ1-1; D may be TRBD1 (5 bases). Trimming left V 6 bases short and J 2 bases short, with 13 bases between. The CDR3 is 14 residues long. Per the germline V gene, CDR1 is MNHNS and CDR2 is SASEGT. CDR3 nucleotides: TGTGCCAGCAGGGAGAGGGGACTTAACACTGAAGCTTTCTTT. Its translation: CASRERGLNTEAFF.

This chain connects TRBV11-3 to TRBJ1-1; weak D call: TRBD1 (5 bases). The CDR3 length is 15 residues. V gave up 3 bases and J gave up 3 bases, with 14 bases separating them. CDR1 is SGHNT, CDR2 YENEEA, per germline. The CDR3 DNA is TGTGCCAGCAGCTTGGGCACCGGGGCGGACACTGAAGCTTTCTTT. This sequence encodes CASSLGTGADTEAFF.

The gene calls are TRBV5-5 and TRBJ2-1; possible D gene TRBD2, 6 bases. CDR1 and CDR2 from the germline V gene are SGHKS and YYEKEE (reference sequence). The CDR3 runs 16 residues. Trimming took off 4 bases at V and 5 bases at J, with 19 bases between the two ends. CDR3 DNA sequence: TGTGCCAGCAGCCCTAGCGATTCCTCACCGAACAATGAGCAGTTCTTC. Amino acids: CASSPSDSSPNNEQFF. The full variable domain, its missing parts supplied by reference TRBV5-5 and TRBJ2-1, is DAGVTQSPTHLIKTRGQQVTLRCSPISGHKSVSWYQQVLGQGPQFIFQYYEKEERGRGNFPDRFSARQFPNYSSELNVNALLLGDSALYLCASSPSDSSPNNEQFFGPGTRLTVL.

The chain employs TRBV4-3 and TRBJ2-1; 7 bases map to TRBD2. This CDR3 has 15 amino acids. The germline gives CDR1 LGHNA, CDR2 YSLEER. The trim removed 4 bases at V and 4 bases at J, leaving 7 bases unmatched. This CDR3 is CASSRRDYPYNEQFF. The CDR3 nucleotides read TGCGCCAGCAGCCGCCGGGACTACCCATACAATGAGCAGTTCTTC.

The J gene is TRBJ2-5, the V gene TRBV29-1; TRBD1 aligns across 9 bases. Germline values: CDR1 SQVTM, CDR2 ANQGSEA. The CDR3 sequence is 13 residues long. The V segment lost 8 bases and the J segment 0 bases; nucleotides outside the gene matches: 4. The CDR3 DNA reads as TGCAGCTTCCGGGACAGGGACCAAGAGACCCAGTACTTC. Residues: CSFRDRDQETQYF.

This sequence joins TRBV7-8 and TRBJ1-1; D remains ambiguous. Per germline, CDR1 SGHVS and CDR2 FQNEAQ. V dropped 1 base and J dropped 5 bases, with 5 bases sitting between them. The CDR3 extends over 12 amino acids. CDR3 nucleotide sequence: TGTGCCAGCAGCTTAGGGGTAACTGAAGCTTTCTTT. The encoded protein is CASSLGVTEAFF.

The chain links TRBV5-8 to TRBJ2-7; no firm D call. Deletions cut 2 bases from V and 3 bases from J, with 15 bases between. The germline CDR1 and CDR2 sequences are SGHTS and YDEGEE. The CDR3 runs 15 residues. CDR3 sequence reads: CASSFPPDGDYEQYF. CDR3 DNA sequence: TGTGCCAGCAGCTTCCCGCCGGACGGAGACTACGAGCAGTACTTC.

V gene TRBV7-3 combines with J gene TRBJ2-7; D is possibly TRBD1 or TRBD2 (5 bases each). The germline CDR1 and CDR2 sequences are SGHTA and FQGTGA. Trimming stripped 4 bases from V and 6 bases from J, with 19 bases between. The CDR3 covers 15 residues. CDR3 DNA: TGTGCCAGCAGCTCCGGGGCCGCGCCCTACGGCGAGCAGTACTTC. Amino acid sequence: CASSSGAAPYGEQYF.

The chain carries TRBV4-3 and TRBJ2-7; TRBD2 aligns across 14 bases. Germline CDR1 reads LGHNA; CDR2 reads YSLEER. J was trimmed by 7 bases and V by 0 bases; bases with no gene match: 5. The CDR3 length is 16 residues. The CDR3 loop reads CASSQDWTSGRFEQYF. Here the CDR3 DNA reads TGCGCCAGCAGCCAAGATTGGACTAGCGGGAGGTTTGAGCAGTACTTC.

This clone occurred once. The germline gene is not matched at one end of the junction; a read error may be the cause. The CDR3 protein is CASSSGLAGGYTGELFF. DNA for the CDR3: TGTGCTAGCAGCTCCGGACTAGCGGGAGGGTACACCGGGGAGCTGTTTTTT. V and J are TRBV7-7 and TRBJ2-2, with TRBD2 matching over 15 bases. The length of the CDR3 is 17 residues. Germline lookup yields CDR1 SSHAT and CDR2 FNYEAQ (reference sequence).